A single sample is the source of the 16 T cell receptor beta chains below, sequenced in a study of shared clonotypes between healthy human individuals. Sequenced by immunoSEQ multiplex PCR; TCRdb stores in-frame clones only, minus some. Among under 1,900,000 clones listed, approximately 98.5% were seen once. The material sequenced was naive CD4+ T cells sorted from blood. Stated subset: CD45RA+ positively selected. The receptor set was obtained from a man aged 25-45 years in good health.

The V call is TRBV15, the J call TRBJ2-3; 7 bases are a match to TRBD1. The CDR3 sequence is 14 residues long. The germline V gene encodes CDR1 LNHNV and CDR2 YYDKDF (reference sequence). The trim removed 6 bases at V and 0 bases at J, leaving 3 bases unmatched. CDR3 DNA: TGTGCCACCAGGTGGGACAGTAGCACAGATACGCAGTATTTT. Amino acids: CATRWDSSTDTQYF.

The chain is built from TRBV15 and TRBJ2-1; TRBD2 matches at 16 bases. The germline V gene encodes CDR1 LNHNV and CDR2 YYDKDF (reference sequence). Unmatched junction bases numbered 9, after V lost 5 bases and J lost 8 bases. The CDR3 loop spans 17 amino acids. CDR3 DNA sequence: TGTGCCACCAGCGGTGGGACTAGCGGGAGGGTTTTGGATGAGCAGTTCTTC. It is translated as CATSGGTSGRVLDEQFF.

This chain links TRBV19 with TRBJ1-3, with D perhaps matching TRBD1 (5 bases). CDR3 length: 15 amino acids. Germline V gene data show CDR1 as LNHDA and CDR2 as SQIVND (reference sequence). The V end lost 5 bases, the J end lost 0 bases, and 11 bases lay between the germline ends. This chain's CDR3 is CASSRRQSSGNTIYF. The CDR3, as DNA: TGTGCCAGTAGTCGACGACAGAGCTCTGGAAACACCATATATTTT.

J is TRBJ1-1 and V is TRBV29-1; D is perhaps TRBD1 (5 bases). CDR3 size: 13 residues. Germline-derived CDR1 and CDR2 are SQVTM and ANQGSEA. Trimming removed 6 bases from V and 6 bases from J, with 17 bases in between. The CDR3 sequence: CSVVQARGAEAFF. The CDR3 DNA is TGCAGCGTCGTACAAGCAAGAGGGGCTGAAGCTTTCTTT.

The chain's CDR3 is CASSQERRGREQYF. The DNA of the CDR3 is TGTGCCAGCAGCCAAGAGCGGCGGGGACGCGAGCAGTACTTC. The chain has TRBV4-2 and TRBJ2-7, with D possibly being TRBD2 (6 bases). V lost 0 bases and J lost 6, with 12 bases in between. This CDR3 has 14 residues. Germline CDR1 and CDR2: LGHNA and YNFKEQ.

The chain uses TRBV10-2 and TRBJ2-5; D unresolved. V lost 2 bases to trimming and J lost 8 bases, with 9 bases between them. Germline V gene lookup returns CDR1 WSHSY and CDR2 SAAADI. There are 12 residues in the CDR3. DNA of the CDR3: TGCGCCAGCAGTGAGGACCGAGAAACCCAGTACTTC. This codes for CASSEDRETQYF.

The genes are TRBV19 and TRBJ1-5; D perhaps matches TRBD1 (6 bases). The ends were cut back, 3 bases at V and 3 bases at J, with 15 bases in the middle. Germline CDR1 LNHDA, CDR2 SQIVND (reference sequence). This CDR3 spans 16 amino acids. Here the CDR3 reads CASSISPQGYNQPQHF. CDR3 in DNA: TGTGCCAGTAGTATTTCCCCACAGGGTTACAATCAGCCCCAGCATTTT. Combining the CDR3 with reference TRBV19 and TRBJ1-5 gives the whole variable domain DGGITQSPKYLFRKEGQNVTLSCEQNLNHDAMYWYRQDPGQGLRLIYYSQIVNDFQKGDIAEGYSVSREKKESFPLTVTSAQKNPTAFYLCASSISPQGYNQPQHFGDGTRLSIL.

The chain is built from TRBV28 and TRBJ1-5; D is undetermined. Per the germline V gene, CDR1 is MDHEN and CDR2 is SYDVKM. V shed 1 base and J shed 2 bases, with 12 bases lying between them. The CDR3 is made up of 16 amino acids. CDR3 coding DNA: TGTGCCAGCAGTTTATTGGCAAGTGGCGGCAATCAGCCCCAGCATTTT. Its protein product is CASSLLASGGNQPQHF.

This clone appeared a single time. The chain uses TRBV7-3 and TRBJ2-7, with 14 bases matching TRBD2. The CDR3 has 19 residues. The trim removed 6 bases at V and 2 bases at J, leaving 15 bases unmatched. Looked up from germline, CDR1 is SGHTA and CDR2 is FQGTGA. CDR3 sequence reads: CASSYQSGTSGSLPYEQYF. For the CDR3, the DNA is TGTGCCAGCAGTTACCAATCCGGGACTAGCGGGAGTCTACCCTACGAGCAGTACTTC. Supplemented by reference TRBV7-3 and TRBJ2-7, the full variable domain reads GAGVSQTPSNKVTEKGKYVELRCDPISGHTALYWYRQSLGQGPEFLIYFQGTGAADDSGLPNDRFFAVRPEGSVSTLKIQRTERGDSAVYLCASSYQSGTSGSLPYEQYFGPGTRLTVT.

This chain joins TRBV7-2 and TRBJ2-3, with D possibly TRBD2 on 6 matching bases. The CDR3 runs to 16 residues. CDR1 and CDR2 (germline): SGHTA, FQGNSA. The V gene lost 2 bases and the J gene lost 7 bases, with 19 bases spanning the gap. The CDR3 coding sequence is TGTGCCAGCAGCTTAACTCGGGAGACTGTCGATTATACGCAGTATTTT. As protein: CASSLTRETVDYTQYF.

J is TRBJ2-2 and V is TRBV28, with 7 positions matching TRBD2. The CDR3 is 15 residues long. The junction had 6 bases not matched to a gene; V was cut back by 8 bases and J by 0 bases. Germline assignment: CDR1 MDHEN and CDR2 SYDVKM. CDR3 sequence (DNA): TGTGCCAGCCGCTATGCGGGGGCGAACACCGGGGAGCTGTTTTTT. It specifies CASRYAGANTGELFF.

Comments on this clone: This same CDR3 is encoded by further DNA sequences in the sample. The CDR3: CASSLGGVADTQYF. The CDR3 DNA follows: TGCGCCAGCAGCTTGGGGGGAGTGGCAGATACGCAGTATTTT. The genes are TRBV5-1 and TRBJ2-3; tentative D call: TRBD2 (5 bases). The germline V gene encodes CDR1 SGHRS and CDR2 YFSETQ. Between the trimmed V and J ends, which lost 0 bases and 4 bases, there was a span of 9 bases. The CDR3 consists of 14 residues.

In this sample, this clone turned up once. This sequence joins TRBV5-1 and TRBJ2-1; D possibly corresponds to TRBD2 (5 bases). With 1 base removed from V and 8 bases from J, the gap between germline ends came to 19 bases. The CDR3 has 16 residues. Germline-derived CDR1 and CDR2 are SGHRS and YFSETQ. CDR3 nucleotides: TGCGCCAGCAGCTTGACTCGGGTGGCTAGCCGAGATGAGCAGTTCTTC. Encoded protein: CASSLTRVASRDEQFF.

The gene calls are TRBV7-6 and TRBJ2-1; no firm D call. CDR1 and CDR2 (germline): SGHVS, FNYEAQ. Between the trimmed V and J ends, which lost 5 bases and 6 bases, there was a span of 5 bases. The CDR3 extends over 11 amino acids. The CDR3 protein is CASSQSNEQFF. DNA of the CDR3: TGTGCCAGCAGCCAGAGCAATGAGCAGTTCTTC.

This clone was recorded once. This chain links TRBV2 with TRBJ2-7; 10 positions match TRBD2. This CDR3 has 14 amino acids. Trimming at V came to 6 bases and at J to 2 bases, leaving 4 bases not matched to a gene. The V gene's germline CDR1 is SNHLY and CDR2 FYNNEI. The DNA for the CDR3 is TGTGCCAGCAGCTGGACTAGCGGACCCTACGAGCAGTACTTC. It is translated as CASSWTSGPYEQYF.

CDR3 DNA sequence: TGTGCCAGCAGATACCGGGACAGGGGTAGCAATCAGCCCCAGCATTTT. The encoded protein is CASRYRDRGSNQPQHF. The chain joins TRBV25-1 to TRBJ1-5; 10 nucleotides match TRBD1. The V segment lost 6 bases and the J segment 0 bases; nucleotides outside the gene matches: 5. There are 16 residues in the CDR3. CDR1 and CDR2 (germline): MGHDK, SYGVNS.